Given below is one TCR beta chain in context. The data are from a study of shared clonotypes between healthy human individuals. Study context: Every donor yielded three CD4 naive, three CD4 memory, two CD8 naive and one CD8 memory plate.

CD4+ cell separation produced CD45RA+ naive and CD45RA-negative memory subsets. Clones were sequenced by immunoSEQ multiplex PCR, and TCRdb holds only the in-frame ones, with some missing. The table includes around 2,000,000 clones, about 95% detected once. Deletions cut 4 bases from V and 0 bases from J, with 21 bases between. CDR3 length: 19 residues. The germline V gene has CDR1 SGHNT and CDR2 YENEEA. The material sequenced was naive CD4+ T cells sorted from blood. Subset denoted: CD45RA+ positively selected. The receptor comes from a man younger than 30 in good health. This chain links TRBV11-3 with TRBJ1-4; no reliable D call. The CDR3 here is CASSYHREQRDATNEKLFF. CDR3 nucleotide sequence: TGTGCCAGCAGCTACCATAGGGAACAGCGAGACGCAACTAATGAAAAACTGTTTTTT. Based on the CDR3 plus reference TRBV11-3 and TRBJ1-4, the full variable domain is EAGVVQSPRYKIIEKKQPVAFWCNPISGHNTLYWYLQNLGQGPELLIRYENEEAVDDSQLPKDRFSAERLKGVDSTLKIQPAELGDSAVYLCASSYHREQRDATNEKLFFGSGTQLSVL.